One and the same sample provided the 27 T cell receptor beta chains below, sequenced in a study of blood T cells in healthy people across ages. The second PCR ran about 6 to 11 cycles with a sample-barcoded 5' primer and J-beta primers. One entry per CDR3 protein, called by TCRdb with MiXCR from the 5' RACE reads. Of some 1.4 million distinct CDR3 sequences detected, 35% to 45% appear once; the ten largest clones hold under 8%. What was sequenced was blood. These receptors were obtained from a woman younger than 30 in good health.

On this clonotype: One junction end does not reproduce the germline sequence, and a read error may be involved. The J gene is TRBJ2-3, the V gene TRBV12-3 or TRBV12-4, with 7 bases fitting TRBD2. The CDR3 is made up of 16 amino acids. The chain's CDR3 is CASSPSSGMKADTQYF. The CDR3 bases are TGTGCCAGCAGCCCATCAAGCGGGATGAAAGCAGATACGCAATATTTT.

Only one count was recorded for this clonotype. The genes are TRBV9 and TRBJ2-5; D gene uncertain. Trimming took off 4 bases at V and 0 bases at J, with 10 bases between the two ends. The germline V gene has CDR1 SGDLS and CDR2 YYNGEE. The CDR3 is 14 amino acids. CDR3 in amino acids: CASSPSSYQETQYF. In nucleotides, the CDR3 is TGTGCCAGCAGCCCGTCGTCGTACCAAGAGACCCAGTACTTC.

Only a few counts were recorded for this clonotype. The CDR3 DNA follows: TGCAGCGTTGAACTAGCGGGAGTCATCGAGCAGTTCTTC. Translation: CSVELAGVIEQFF. The rearrangement uses TRBV29-1 and TRBJ2-1, with 10 nucleotides matching TRBD2. Unmatched junction bases numbered 5, after V lost 2 bases and J lost 10 bases. The length of the CDR3 is 13 residues. Germline V CDR1 and CDR2: SQVTM, ANQGSEA.

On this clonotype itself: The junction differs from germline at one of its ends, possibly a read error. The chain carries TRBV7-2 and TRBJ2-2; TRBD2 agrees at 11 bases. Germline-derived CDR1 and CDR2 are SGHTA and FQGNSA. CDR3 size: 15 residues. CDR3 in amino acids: CASSPGLAATGELFF. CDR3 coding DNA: TGTGCCAGCAGCCCGGGACTAGCGGCCACCGGGGAGTTGTTTTTT.

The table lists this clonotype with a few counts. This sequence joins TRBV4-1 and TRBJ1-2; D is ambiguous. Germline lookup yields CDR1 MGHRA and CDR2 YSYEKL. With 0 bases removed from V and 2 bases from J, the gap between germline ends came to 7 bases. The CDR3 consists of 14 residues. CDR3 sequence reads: CASSQDQVNYGYTF. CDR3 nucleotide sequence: TGCGCCAGCAGCCAAGATCAGGTCAACTATGGCTACACCTTC.

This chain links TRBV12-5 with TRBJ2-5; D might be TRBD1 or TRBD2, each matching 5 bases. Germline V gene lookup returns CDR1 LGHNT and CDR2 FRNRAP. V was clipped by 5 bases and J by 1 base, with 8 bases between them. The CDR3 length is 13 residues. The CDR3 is CASGPGGQETQYF. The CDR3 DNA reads TGTGCTAGTGGTCCTGGGGGCCAAGAGACCCAGTACTTC. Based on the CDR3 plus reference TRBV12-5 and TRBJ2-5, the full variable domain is DARVTQTPRHKVTEMGQEVTMRCQPILGHNTVFWYRQTMMQGLELLAYFRNRAPLDDSGMPKDRFSAEMPDATLATLKIQPSEPRDSAVYFCASGPGGQETQYFGPGTRLLVL.

In nucleotides, the CDR3 is TGTGCCAGCAGTAGTCCCGGGACAGGGAGGCATGGCTACACCTTC. Its protein product is CASSSPGTGRHGYTF. The V call is TRBV27, the J call TRBJ1-2, with TRBD1 matching 9 bases. Trimming removed 5 bases from V and 6 bases from J; junction bases left unmatched: 10. Germline V gives CDR1 MNHEY, CDR2 SMNVEV (reference sequence). The CDR3 runs 15 residues.

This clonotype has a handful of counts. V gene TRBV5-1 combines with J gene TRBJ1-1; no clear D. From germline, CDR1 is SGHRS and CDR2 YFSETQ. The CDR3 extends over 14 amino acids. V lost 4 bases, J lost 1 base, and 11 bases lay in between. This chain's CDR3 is CASSPDRPNTEAFF. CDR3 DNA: TGCGCCAGCAGCCCCGACCGACCGAACACTGAAGCTTTCTTT.

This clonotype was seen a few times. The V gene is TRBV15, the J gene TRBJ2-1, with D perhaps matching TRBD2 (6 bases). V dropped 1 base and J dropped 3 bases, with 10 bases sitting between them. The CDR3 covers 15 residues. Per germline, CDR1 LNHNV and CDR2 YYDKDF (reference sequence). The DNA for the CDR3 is TGTGCCACCAGCAGAGTACGGGGGATCTACAATGAGCAGTTCTTC. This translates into CATSRVRGIYNEQFF. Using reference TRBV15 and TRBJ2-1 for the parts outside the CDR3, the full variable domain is DAMVIQNPRYQVTQFGKPVTLSCSQTLNHNVMYWYQQKSSQAPKLLFHYYDKDFNNEADTPDNFQSRRPNTSFCFLDIRSPGLGDTAMYLCATSRVRGIYNEQFFGPGTRLTVL.

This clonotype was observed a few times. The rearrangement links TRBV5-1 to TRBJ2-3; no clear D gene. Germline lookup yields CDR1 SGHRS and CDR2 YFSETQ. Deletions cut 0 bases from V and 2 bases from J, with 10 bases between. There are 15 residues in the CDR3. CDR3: CASSLVGSLTDTQYF. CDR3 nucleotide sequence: TGCGCCAGCAGCTTGGTGGGCAGTCTCACAGATACGCAGTATTTT.

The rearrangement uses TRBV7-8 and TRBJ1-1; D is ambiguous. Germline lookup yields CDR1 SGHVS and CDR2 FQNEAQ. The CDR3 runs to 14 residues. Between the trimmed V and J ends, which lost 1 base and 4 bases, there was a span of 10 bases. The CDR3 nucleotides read TGTGCCAGCAGCTTAGGCTCCGGGGTCACTGAAGCTTTCTTT. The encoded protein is CASSLGSGVTEAFF.

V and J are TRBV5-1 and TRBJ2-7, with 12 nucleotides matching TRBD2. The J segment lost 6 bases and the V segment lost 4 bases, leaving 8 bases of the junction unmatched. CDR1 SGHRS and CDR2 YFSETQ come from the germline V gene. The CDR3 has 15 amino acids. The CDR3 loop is CASSPGLAGLAEQYF. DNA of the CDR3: TGCGCCAGCAGCCCAGGACTAGCGGGATTGGCCGAGCAGTACTTC.

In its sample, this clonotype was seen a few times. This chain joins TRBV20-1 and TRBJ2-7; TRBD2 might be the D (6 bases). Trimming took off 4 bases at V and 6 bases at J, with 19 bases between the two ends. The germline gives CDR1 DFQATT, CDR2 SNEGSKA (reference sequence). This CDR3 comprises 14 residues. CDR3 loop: CSAIGRTTGFEQYF. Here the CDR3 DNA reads TGCAGTGCTATTGGGAGGACCACGGGATTCGAGCAGTACTTC.

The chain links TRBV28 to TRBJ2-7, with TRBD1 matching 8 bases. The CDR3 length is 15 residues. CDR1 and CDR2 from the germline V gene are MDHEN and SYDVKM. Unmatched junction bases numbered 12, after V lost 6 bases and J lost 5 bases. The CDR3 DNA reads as TGTGCCAGCAGCCTACCTGCGACAGGGGCCGACGAGCAGTACTTC. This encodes CASSLPATGADEQYF.

This CDR3 reads CASSLSWGQGSSYEQYF. The CDR3 DNA reads as TGTGCCAGCAGTTTATCCTGGGGACAGGGTAGCTCCTACGAGCAGTACTTC. The chain couples TRBV27 to TRBJ2-7; TRBD1 agrees at 9 bases. The CDR3 runs to 17 residues. CDR1 and CDR2 (germline): MNHEY, SMNVEV (reference sequence). V lost 0 bases to trimming and J lost 0 bases; unmatched junction nucleotides: 6.

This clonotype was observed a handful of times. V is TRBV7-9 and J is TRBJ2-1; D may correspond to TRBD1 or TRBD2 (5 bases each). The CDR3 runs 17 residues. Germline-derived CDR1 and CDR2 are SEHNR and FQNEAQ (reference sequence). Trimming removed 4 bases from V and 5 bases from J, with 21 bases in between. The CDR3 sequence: CASSYETATMGDNEQFF. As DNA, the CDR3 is TGTGCCAGCAGCTACGAGACAGCGACCATGGGGGACAATGAGCAGTTCTTC.

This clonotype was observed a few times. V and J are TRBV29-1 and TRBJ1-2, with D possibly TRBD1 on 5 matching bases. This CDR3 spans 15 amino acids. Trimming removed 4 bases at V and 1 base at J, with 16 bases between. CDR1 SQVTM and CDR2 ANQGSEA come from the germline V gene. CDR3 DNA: TGCAGCGTTGTTAAGGCTGGGGCCGGTAACTATGGCTACACCTTC. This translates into CSVVKAGAGNYGYTF.

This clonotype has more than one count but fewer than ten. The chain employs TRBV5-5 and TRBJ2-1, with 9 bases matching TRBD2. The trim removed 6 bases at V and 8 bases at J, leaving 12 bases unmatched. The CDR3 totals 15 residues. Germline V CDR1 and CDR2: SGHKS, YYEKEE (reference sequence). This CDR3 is CASTPAGGNSHEQFF. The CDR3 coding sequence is TGTGCCAGCACCCCAGCGGGGGGCAACTCCCATGAGCAGTTCTTC.

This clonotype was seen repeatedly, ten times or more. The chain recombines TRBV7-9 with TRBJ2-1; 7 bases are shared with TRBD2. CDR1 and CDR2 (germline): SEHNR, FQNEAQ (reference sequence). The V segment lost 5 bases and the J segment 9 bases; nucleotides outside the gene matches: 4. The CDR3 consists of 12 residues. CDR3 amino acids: CASSPREVEQFF. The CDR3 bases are TGTGCCAGCAGCCCCCGGGAGGTTGAGCAGTTCTTC.

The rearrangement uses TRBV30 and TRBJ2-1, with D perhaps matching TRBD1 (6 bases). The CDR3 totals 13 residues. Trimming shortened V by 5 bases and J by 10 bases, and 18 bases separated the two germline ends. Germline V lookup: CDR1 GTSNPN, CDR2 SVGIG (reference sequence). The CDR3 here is CAWDREDSQEQFF. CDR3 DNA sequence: TGTGCCTGGGACCGTGAGGACAGTCAAGAGCAGTTCTTC.

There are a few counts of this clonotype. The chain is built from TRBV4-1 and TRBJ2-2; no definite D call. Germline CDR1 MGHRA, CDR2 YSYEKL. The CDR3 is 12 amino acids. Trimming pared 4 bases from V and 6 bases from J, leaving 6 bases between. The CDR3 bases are TGCGCCAGCAGCCGGACGGCCGGGGAGCTGTTTTTT. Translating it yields CASSRTAGELFF.

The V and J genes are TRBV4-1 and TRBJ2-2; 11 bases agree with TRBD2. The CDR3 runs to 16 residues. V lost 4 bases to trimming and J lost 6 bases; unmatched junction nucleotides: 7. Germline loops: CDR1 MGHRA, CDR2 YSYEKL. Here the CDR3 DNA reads TGCGCCAGCAGCCGAGCGACTAGCGGGGAGGCCGGGGAGCTGTTTTTT. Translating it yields CASSRATSGEAGELFF.

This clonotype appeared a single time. CDR3 sequence (DNA): TGTGCCAGCAACAAACAGGGGGGGGCCGGGGAGCTGTTTTTT. Its protein product is CASNKQGGAGELFF. The genes are TRBV7-2 and TRBJ2-2; perhaps TRBD1 as D (8 bases). CDR1 and CDR2 from the germline V gene are SGHTA and FQGNSA. The CDR3 covers 14 residues. The germline V and J ends were trimmed by 7 bases and 6 bases, with 15 bases remaining between them.

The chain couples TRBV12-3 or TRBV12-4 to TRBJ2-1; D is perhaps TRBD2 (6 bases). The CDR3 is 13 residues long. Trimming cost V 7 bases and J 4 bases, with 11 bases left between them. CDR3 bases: TGTGCCAGCATTGCAGGGACTTACAATGAGCAGTTCTTC. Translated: CASIAGTYNEQFF.

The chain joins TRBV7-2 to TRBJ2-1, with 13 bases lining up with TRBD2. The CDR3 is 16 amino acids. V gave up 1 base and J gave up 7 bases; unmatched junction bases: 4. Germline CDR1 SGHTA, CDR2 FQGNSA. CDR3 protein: CASSLVGLAGRNEQFF. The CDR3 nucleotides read TGTGCCAGCAGCTTAGTGGGACTAGCGGGACGTAATGAGCAGTTCTTC.

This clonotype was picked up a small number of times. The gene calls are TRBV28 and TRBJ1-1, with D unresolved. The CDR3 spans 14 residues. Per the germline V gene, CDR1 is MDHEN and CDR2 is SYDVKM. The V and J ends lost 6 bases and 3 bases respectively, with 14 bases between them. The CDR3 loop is CASRSGQSYTEAFF. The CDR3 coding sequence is TGTGCCAGCAGGTCGGGCCAGTCTTACACTGAAGCTTTCTTT.

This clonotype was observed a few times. The CDR3 loop reads CASSWGQGASGYTF. Written as DNA, the CDR3 is TGTGCCAGCAGCTGGGGACAGGGGGCGAGTGGCTACACCTTC. The rearrangement links TRBV5-5 to TRBJ1-2; 12 bases match TRBD1. Germline V gives CDR1 SGHKS, CDR2 YYEKEE (reference sequence). V trimming: 3 bases; J trimming: 7 bases; junction bases outside the gene matches: 4. CDR3 length: 14 residues.